Shown below are 12 T cell receptor beta chains from a single sample sequenced in a study of radiotherapy plus CTLA-4 blockade in lung cancer. Assay: immunoSEQ multiplex PCR; the TCRdb copy retains only in-frame clones and omits some. This table has about 120,000 clones, roughly 80% appearing once. The input for sequencing was peripheral blood, taken from a patient treated with radiotherapy plus ipilimumab. The receptors were sampled from a human donor with non-small cell lung cancer that progressed on radiotherapy plus ipilimumab. Some clones in this sample may be carry-over from other donors' samples.

This clone was picked up one time. This chain connects TRBV4-3 to TRBJ2-7, with 7 bases identical to TRBD2. Germline V gene data show CDR1 as LGHNA and CDR2 as YSLEER. V was clipped by 5 bases and J by 6 bases; unmatched bases: 10. This CDR3 contains 14 residues. In nucleotides, the CDR3 is TGCGCCAGCAGCAAGGAAAGGGAGGGCTCCGAGCAGTACTTC. Its translation: CASSKEREGSEQYF.

The sample holds a few counts of this clone. The chain combines TRBV6-4 with TRBJ1-2; D not certain. Per the germline V gene, CDR1 is MRHNA and CDR2 is SNTAGT. V lost 7 bases and J 5 bases, leaving 8 bases between the germline ends. The CDR3 contains 11 residues. CDR3 loop: CASKKSYGYTF. DNA for the CDR3: TGTGCCAGCAAGAAATCATATGGCTACACCTTC.

This clone showed up just a few times. The rearrangement joins TRBV11-1 to TRBJ2-5, with D maybe TRBD2 (6 bases). The V gene lost 4 bases and the J gene lost 5 bases, with 23 bases spanning the gap. CDR3 length: 17 amino acids. Germline-derived CDR1 and CDR2 are SGHAT and FQDESV (reference sequence). The chain's CDR3 is CASSSGGMAALGETQYF. In DNA, the CDR3 is TGTGCCAGCAGCTCCGGGGGTATGGCGGCCTTAGGGGAGACCCAGTACTTC.

This clone was counted between two and nine times. The chain is built from TRBV6-1 and TRBJ2-7; the match to TRBD1 covers 8 bases. The CDR3 extends over 15 amino acids. Per the germline V gene, CDR1 is MNHNS and CDR2 is SASEGT. Trimming removed 1 base from V and 1 base from J; junction bases left unmatched: 3. As DNA, the CDR3 is TGTGCCAGCAGTGAAGTGACAGGGGTTTCCTACGAGCAGTACTTC. As protein: CASSEVTGVSYEQYF.

This chain connects TRBV4-2 to TRBJ1-5; possibly TRBD1 for D (6 bases). Germline lookup yields CDR1 LGHNA and CDR2 YNFKEQ. V lost 0 bases, J lost 6 bases, and 12 bases lay in between. The CDR3 runs 15 residues. The CDR3 bases are TGTGCCAGCAGCCAAGACGGGGGGCTGCGTCAGCCCCAGCATTTT. It specifies CASSQDGGLRQPQHF.

V usage is TRBV6-4 and J usage is TRBJ2-1; the match to TRBD2 covers 11 bases. The germline V gene encodes CDR1 MRHNA and CDR2 SNTAGT. The CDR3 is 15 residues long. The trim removed 2 bases at V and 10 bases at J, leaving 7 bases unmatched. This chain's CDR3 is CASSDIAGGPGEQFF. As DNA, the CDR3 is TGTGCCAGCAGTGACATAGCGGGGGGGCCAGGGGAGCAGTTCTTC.

The rearrangement links TRBV6-5 to TRBJ1-1; D not certain. Trimming cost V 5 bases and J 1 base, with 11 bases left between them. From germline, CDR1 is MNHEY and CDR2 SVGAGI. This CDR3 has 14 amino acids. CDR3 sequence: CASSEPGSNTEAFF. The CDR3 DNA sequence: TGTGCCAGCAGTGAACCAGGTTCGAACACTGAAGCTTTCTTT.

Worth noting for this clone: At one end the junction does not follow the germline gene, possibly because of a read error. V usage is TRBV2 and J usage is TRBJ2-7, with TRBD2 matching over 7 bases. The CDR3 sequence is 13 residues long. From germline, CDR1 is SNHLY and CDR2 FYNNEI. The CDR3 protein is CASSEWESGGPDF. In DNA form, the CDR3 reads TGTGCCAGCAGTGAATGGGAGTCGGGGGGTCCCGACTTC.

The V call is TRBV15, the J call TRBJ1-1; D uncertain. This CDR3 is 14 amino acids long. V was clipped by 0 bases and J by 8 bases, with 13 bases between them. Germline loops: CDR1 LNHNV, CDR2 YYDKDF (reference sequence). The CDR3 DNA follows: TGTGCCACCAGCAGAGAGAGAGGAGGGATCGAAGCTTTCTTT. Protein: CATSRERGGIEAFF.

The rearrangement uses TRBV11-2 and TRBJ1-1, with 7 positions matching TRBD1. Germline V lookup: CDR1 SGHAT, CDR2 FQNNGV. This CDR3 spans 13 amino acids. J was trimmed by 8 bases and V by 4 bases; bases with no gene match: 7. CDR3 in amino acids: CASSYTGDREAFF. In DNA, the CDR3 is TGTGCCAGCAGCTATACAGGGGATAGAGAAGCTTTCTTT.

This chain uses TRBV7-2 with TRBJ1-5; 8 bases align to TRBD1. The CDR3 is 14 amino acids. V lost 4 bases to trimming and J lost 10 bases; unmatched junction nucleotides: 9. CDR1 is SGHTA and CDR2 is FQGNSA in the germline V gene. CDR3 sequence: CASSSGQGIDPQHF. The CDR3 nucleotides read TGTGCCAGCAGCTCCGGACAGGGTATAGACCCCCAGCATTTT.

V is TRBV7-9 and J is TRBJ2-3, with TRBD2 as a possible D gene (5 bases). Per the germline V gene, CDR1 is SEHNR and CDR2 is FQNEAQ (reference sequence). Trimming pared 1 base from V and 6 bases from J, leaving 11 bases between. CDR3 size: 14 residues. CDR3 loop: CASSLGTSPDTQYF. The CDR3 DNA follows: TGTGCCAGCAGCTTAGGGACTTCCCCCGATACGCAGTATTTT. Filled out from reference TRBV7-9 and TRBJ2-3, the complete variable domain reads DTGVSQNPRHKITKRGQNVTFRCDPISEHNRLYWYRQTLGQGPEFLTYFQNEAQLEKSRLLSDRFSAERPKGSFSTLEIQRTEQGDSAMYLCASSLGTSPDTQYFGPGTRLTVL.